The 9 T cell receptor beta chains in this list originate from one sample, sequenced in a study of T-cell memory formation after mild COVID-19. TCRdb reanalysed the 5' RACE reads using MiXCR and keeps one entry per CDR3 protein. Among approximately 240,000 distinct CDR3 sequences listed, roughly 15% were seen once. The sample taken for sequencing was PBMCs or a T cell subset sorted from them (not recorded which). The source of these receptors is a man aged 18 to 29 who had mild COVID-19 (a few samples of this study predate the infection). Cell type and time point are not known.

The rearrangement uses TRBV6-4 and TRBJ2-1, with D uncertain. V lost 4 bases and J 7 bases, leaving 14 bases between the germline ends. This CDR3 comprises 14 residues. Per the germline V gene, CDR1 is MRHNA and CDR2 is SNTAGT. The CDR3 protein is CASSATTGKNEQFF. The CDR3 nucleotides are TGTGCCAGCAGTGCCACGACCGGAAAAAATGAGCAGTTCTTC.

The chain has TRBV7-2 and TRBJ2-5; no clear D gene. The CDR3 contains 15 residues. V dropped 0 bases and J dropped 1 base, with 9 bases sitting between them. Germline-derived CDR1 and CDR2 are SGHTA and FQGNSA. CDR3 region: CASSLAGWGQETQYF. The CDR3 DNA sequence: TGTGCCAGCAGCTTAGCTGGCTGGGGCCAAGAGACCCAGTACTTC. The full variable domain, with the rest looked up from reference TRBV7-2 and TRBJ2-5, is GAGVSQSPSNKVTEKGKDVELRCDPISGHTALYWYRQSLGQGLEFLIYFQGNSAPDKSGLPSDRFSAERTGGSVSTLTIQRTQQEDSAVYLCASSLAGWGQETQYFGPGTRLLVL.

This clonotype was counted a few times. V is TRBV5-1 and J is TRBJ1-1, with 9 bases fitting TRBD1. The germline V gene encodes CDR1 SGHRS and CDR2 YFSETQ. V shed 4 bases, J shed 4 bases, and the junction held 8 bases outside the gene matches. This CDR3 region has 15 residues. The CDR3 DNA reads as TGCGCCAGCAGCCCGGACAGGGGTATGGGCACTGAAGCTTTCTTT. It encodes CASSPDRGMGTEAFF.

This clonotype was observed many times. The CDR3 region is CASSLAGGPIETQYF. The CDR3 DNA follows: TGTGCCAGCAGTTTGGCGGGGGGGCCTATTGAGACCCAGTACTTC. The genes are TRBV7-3 and TRBJ2-5; TRBD2 matches at 9 bases. CDR1 and CDR2 (germline): SGHTA, FQGTGA. This CDR3 has 15 residues. The trim removed 6 bases at V and 5 bases at J, leaving 10 bases unmatched.

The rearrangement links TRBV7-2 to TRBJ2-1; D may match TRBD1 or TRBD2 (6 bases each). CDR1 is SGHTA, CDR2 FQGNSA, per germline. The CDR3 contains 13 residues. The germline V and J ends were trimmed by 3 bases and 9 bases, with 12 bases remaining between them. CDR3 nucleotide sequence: TGTGCCAGCAGCTTTCCAGGGGAGGTTGAGCAGTTCTTC. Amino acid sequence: CASSFPGEVEQFF. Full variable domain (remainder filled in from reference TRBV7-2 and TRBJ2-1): GAGVSQSPSNKVTEKGKDVELRCDPISGHTALYWYRQSLGQGLEFLIYFQGNSAPDKSGLPSDRFSAERTGGSVSTLTIQRTQQEDSAVYLCASSFPGEVEQFFGPGTRLTVL.

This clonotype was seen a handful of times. CDR3 loop: CASSPKSPAGSEQFF. In nucleotides, the CDR3 is TGCGCCAGCAGCCCCAAGAGCCCGGCGGGAAGCGAGCAGTTCTTC. This chain uses TRBV4-1 with TRBJ2-1, with D tentatively TRBD2 (6 bases). V was cut by 4 bases and J by 10 bases, with 20 bases left in between. The CDR3 totals 15 residues. Germline V gene sequence: CDR1 MGHRA, CDR2 YSYEKL.

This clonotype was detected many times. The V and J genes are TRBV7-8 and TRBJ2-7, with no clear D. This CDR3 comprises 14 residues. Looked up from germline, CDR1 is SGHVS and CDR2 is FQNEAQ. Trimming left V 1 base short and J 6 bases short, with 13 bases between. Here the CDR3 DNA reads TGTGCCAGCAGCTTAGGAGTTGTGACTGGCGAGCAGTACTTC. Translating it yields CASSLGVVTGEQYF.

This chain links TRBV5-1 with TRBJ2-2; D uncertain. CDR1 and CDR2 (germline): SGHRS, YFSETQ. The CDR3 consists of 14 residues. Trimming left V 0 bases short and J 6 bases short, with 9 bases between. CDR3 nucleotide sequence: TGCGCCAGCAGCTTGGCGGGTGTCCCCGGGGAGCTGTTTTTT. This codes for CASSLAGVPGELFF.

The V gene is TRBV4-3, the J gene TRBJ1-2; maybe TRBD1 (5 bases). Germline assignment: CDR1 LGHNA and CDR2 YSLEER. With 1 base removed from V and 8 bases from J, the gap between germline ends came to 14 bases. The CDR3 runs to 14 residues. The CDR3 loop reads CASSQASGLGGYTF. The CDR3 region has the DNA TGCGCCAGCAGCCAAGCGTCAGGGCTTGGGGGCTACACCTTC.